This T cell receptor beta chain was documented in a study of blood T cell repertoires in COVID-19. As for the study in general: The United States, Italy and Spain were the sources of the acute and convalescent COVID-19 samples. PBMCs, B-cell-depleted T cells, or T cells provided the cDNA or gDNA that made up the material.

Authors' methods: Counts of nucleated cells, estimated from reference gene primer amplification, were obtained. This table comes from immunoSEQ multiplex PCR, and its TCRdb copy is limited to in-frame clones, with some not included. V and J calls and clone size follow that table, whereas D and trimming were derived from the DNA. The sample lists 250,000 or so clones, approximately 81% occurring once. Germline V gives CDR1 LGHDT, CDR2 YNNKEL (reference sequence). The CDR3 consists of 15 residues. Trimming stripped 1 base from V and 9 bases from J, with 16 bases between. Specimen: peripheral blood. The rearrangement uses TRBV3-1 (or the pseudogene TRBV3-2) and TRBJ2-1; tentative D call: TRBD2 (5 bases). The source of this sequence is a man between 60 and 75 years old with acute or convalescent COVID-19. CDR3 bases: TGTGCCAGCAGCCAAGGAAGGACTTCCCCTCTTGAGCAGTTCTTC. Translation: CASSQGRTSPLEQFF.